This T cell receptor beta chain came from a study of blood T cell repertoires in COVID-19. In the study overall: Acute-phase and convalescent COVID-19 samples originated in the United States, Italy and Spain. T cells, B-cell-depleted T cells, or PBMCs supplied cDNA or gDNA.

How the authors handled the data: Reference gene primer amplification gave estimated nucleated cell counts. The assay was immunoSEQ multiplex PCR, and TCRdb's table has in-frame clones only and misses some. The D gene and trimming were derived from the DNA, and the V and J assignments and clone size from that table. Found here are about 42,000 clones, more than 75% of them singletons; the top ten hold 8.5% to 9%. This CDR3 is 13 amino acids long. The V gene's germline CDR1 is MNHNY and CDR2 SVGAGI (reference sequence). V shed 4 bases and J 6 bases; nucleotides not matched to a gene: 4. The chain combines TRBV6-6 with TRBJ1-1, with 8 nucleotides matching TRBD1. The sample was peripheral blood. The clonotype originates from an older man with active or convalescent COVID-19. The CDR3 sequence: CASSSGQGPEAFF. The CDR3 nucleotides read TGTGCCAGCAGTTCAGGACAGGGACCTGAAGCTTTCTTT.